This TCR beta chain originates from a study of blood T cell repertoires in COVID-19. Donors in Cohort 3 who had recovered were those with two negative PCRs, healthcare professional clearance, or resolution of their symptoms. Germline V CDR1 and CDR2: SQVTM, ANQGSEA. The CDR3 covers 19 residues. V dropped 7 bases and J dropped 1 base, with 30 bases sitting between them. Produced via immunoSEQ multiplex PCR; TCRdb's table is partial and in-frame only. This repertoire shows some 130,000 clones, approximately 86% found once; its top ten account for approximately 2.2%. The specimen was PBMCs or T cells enriched from blood (not recorded which). The clonotype comes from a woman in her forties or fifties who had recovered from COVID-19. The chain recombines TRBV29-1 with TRBJ2-3; D could derive from TRBD1 or TRBD2 (9 bases each). In nucleotides, the CDR3 is TGCAGCGGGGACAGGGCGATAGCGGGGGACCCGGCACGCACAGATACGCAGTATTTT. Protein sequence: CSGDRAIAGDPARTDTQYF.